The 5 T cell receptor beta chains presented below share a single source sample, sequenced in a study of T cells expressing NK-cell markers. TCRdb re-called the 5' RACE reads and shows each CDR3 protein once, DNA omitted. The repertoire shows approximately 550,000 distinct CDR3 sequences; the top ten hold around 4%. The sequencing sample was made of blood T cells: a sorted CD56 or NKG2C T cell subset, CD4+ or CD8+ T cells, or bulk PBMC T cells (not recorded which). The receptors were gathered from a man between 18 and 29 years old in good health.

V is TRBV10-3 and J is TRBJ2-5; TCRdb outputs TRBD2, but without DNA this stays unchecked. CDR1 ENHRY and CDR2 SYGVKD come from the germline V gene. The CDR3 is made up of 15 amino acids. The CDR3 loop is CAISDGTLGVETQYF.

The V and J genes are TRBV12-3 or TRBV12-4 and TRBJ2-1; TCRdb's D gene call, TRBD1, goes unchecked for lack of DNA. There are 16 residues in the CDR3. The CDR3 loop reads CASSFGGFRSYNEQFF.

The chain recombines TRBV5-1 with TRBJ1-4; lacking DNA, the TRBD1 call made by TCRdb goes unchecked. In germline, CDR1 is SGHRS, CDR2 YFSETQ. CDR3 size: 16 residues. The CDR3 spells CASSRTGVATNEKLFF. Supplemented by reference TRBV5-1 and TRBJ1-4, the full variable domain reads KAGVTQTPRYLIKTRGQQVTLSCSPISGHRSVSWYQQTPGQGLQFLFEYFSETQRNKGNFPGRFSGRQFSNSRSEMNVSTLELGDSALYLCASSRTGVATNEKLFFGSGTQLSVL.

The chain joins TRBV7-2 to TRBJ2-7; checking the TCRdb D call of TRBD1 is not possible without DNA. Germline V gives CDR1 SGHTA, CDR2 FQGNSA. The CDR3 sequence is 16 residues long. This chain's CDR3 is CASSQFGTEGFYEQYF.

This chain uses TRBV11-2 with TRBJ2-5; TCRdb picks TRBD2, but there is no DNA to check that call. CDR1 is SGHAT, CDR2 FQNNGV, per germline. The CDR3 extends over 16 amino acids. CDR3 residues: CASRSGLAGRQETQYF.